This entry is about one T cell receptor beta chain. RNA transcripts yielded amplified TCR beta CDR3 regions. RT-PCR with HTBI primers came first, then second-round multiplex PCR. Using its own MiXCR run on the multiplex PCR reads, TCRdb lists one record per CDR3 protein. Of around 660,000 distinct CDR3 sequences detected, about 40% appear once; the ten largest clones hold over 2.5%. The CDR3 has 12 amino acids. Germline CDR1 SGHTA, CDR2 FQGTGA. V was clipped by 4 bases and J by 8 bases, with 9 bases between them. The data originate from a study of Graves' ophthalmopathy and Graves' hyperthyroidism. Researchers turned away patients with other autoimmune diseases, uncontrolled infections, pregnancy or lactation. The authors used Ficoll-Paque density gradient centrifugation to separate PBMCs. The input was roughly 10 ml of fresh peripheral blood.

The chain employs TRBV7-3 and TRBJ2-1; a possible D gene is TRBD2 (5 bases). The sequenced sample consisted of peripheral blood. This receptor was identified in an adult man with Graves' ophthalmopathy. CDR3 DNA: TGTGCCAGCAGCTCAGAGGGCGATGAGCAGTTCTTC. Protein sequence: CASSSEGDEQFF.